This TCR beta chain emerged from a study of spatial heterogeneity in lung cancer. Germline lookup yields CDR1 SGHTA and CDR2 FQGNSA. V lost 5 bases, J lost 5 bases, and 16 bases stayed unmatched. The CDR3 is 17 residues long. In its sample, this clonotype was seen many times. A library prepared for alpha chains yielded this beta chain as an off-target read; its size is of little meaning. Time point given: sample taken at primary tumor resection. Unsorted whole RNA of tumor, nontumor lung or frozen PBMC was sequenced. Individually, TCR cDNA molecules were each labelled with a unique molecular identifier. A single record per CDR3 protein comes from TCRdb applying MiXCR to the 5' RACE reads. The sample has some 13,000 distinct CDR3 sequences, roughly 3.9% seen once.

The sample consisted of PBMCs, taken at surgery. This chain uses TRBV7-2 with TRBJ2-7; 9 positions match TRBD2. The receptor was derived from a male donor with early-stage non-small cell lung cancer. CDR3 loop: CASSPPAWLAGRNEQYF. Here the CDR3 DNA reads TGTGCCAGCAGCCCCCCAGCGTGGCTAGCGGGAAGGAACGAGCAGTACTTC.